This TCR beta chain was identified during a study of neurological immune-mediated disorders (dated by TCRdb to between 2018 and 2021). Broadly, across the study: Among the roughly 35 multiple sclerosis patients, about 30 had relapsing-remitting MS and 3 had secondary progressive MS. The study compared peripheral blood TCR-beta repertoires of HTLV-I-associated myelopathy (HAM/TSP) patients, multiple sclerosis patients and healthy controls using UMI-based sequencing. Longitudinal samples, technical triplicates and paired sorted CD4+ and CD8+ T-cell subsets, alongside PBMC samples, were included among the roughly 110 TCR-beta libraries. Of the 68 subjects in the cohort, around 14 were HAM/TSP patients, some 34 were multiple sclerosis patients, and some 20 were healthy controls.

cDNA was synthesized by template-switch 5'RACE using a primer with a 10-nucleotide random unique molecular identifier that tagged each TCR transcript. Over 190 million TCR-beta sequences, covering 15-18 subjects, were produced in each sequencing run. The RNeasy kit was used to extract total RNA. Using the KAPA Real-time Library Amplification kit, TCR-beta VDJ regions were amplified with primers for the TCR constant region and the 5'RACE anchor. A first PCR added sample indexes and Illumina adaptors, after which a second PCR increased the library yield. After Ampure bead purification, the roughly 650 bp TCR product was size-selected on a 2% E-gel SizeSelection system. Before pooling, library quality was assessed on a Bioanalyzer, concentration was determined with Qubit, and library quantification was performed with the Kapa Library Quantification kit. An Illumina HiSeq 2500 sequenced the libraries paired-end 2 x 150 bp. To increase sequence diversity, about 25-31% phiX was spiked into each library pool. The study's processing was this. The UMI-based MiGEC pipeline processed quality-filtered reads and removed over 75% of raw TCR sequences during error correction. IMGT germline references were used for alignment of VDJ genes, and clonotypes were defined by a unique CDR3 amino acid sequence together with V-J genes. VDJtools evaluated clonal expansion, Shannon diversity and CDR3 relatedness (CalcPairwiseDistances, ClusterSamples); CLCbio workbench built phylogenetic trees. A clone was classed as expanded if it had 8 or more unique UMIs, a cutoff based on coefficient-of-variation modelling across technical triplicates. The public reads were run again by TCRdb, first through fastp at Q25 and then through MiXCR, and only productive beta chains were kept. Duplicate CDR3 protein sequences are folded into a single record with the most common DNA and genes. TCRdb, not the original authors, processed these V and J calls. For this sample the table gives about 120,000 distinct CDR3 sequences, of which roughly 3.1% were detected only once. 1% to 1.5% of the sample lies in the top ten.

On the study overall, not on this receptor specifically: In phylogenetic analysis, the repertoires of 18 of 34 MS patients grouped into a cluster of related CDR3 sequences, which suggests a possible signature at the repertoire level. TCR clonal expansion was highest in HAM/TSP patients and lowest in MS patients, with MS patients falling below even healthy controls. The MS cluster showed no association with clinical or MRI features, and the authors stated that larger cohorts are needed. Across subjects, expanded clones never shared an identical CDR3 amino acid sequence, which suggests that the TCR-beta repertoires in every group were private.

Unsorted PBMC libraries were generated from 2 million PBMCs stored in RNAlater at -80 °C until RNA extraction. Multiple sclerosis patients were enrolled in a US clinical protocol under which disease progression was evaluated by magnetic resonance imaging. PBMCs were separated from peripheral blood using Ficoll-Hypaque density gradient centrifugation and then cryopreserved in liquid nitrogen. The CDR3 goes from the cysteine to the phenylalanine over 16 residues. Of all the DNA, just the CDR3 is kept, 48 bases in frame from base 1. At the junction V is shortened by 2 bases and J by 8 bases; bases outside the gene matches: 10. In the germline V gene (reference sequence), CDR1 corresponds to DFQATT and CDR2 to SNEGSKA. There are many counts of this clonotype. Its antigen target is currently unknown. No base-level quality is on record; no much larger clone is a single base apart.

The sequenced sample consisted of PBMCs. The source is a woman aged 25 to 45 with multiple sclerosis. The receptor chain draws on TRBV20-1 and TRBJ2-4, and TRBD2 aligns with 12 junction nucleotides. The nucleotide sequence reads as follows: TGCAGTGCTAGACGGTCGGCTAGCGGGAGGGGGGACATTCAGTACTTC. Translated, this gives CSARRSASGRGDIQYF.